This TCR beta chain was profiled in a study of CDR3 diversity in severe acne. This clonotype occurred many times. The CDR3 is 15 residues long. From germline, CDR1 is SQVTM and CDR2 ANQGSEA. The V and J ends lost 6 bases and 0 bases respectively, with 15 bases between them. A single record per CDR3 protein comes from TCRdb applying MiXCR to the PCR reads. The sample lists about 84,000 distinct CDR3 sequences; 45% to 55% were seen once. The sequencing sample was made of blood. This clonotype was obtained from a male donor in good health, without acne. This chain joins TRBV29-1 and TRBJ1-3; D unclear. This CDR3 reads CSVPERTGSGNTIYF. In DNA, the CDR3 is TGCAGCGTCCCCGAGCGGACGGGCTCTGGAAACACCATATATTTT.